The 17 T cell receptor beta chains below were found in one sample sequenced in a study of T cell clusters in autoimmune cytopenias. TRB rearrangements were amplified by touch-down multiplex PCR with mixed TRB-A/B primers. From the multiplex PCR reads, TCRdb lists one entry per CDR3 protein and no DNA. Reported are 5,500 to 7,500 distinct CDR3 sequences; the ten largest clones contain around 5%. TRB was amplified from roughly 250 ng of peripheral blood genomic DNA per sample. This same sample was also part of a study on T cell repertoires in aging, cancer and after chemotherapy.

The sample taken for sequencing was peripheral blood. Source of these receptors: a human donor in good health.

The chain combines TRBV7-6 with TRBJ2-6. Germline loops: CDR1 SGHVS, CDR2 FNYEAQ. The CDR3 covers 16 residues. The CDR3 reads CASSLAGRTGANVLTF.

V gene TRBV6-1 combines with J gene TRBJ2-3; TCRdb names TRBD1, which stays unverified in the absence of DNA. Germline CDR1 and CDR2: MNHNS and SASEGT. This CDR3 contains 15 residues. The CDR3 here is CASSVDRGNGDTQYF.

V usage is TRBV20-1 and J usage is TRBJ1-2. CDR3 length equals 16 residues. Germline loops: CDR1 DFQATT, CDR2 SNEGSKA (reference sequence). This CDR3 reads CSARRALDLVDYGYTF.

This clonotype shows up as medium-sized by frequency. Here the CDR3 reads CATKSYNSPLHF. V is TRBV15 and J is TRBJ1-6. This CDR3 comprises 12 residues. The V gene's germline CDR1 is LNHNV and CDR2 YYDKDF (reference sequence).

This chain links TRBV7-6 with TRBJ1-3. Germline V gives CDR1 SGHVS, CDR2 FNYEAQ. This CDR3 has 13 residues. CDR3 residues: CASSLERGNTIYF.

The rearrangement joins TRBV10-3 to TRBJ2-3; TCRdb indicates TRBD2, and absent DNA this call remains unverified. The germline CDR1 and CDR2 sequences are ENHRY and SYGVKD. This CDR3 has 13 amino acids. The CDR3 here is CAGGSHATDTQYF.

V and J are TRBV6-5 and TRBJ2-3; with no DNA, the TCRdb D assignment of TRBD1 cannot be verified. The CDR3 runs 16 residues. Germline CDR1 and CDR2: MNHEY and SVGAGI. CDR3 region: CATGGGQGARRDTQYF.

Frequency places this clonotype as medium-sized. The chain joins TRBV15 to TRBJ1-2; TCRdb names TRBD1, which stays unverified in the absence of DNA. Germline V CDR1 and CDR2: LNHNV, YYDKDF (reference sequence). This CDR3 is built from 12 residues. CDR3 protein: CATSRDGGRVSF.

Frequency places this clonotype as medium-sized. The rearrangement joins TRBV19 to TRBJ2-7; TCRdb returns TRBD2, unconfirmable since there is no DNA. The CDR3 loop spans 14 amino acids. Per germline, CDR1 LNHDA and CDR2 SQIVND (reference sequence). The CDR3 loop reads CASSNLAGFYEQYF.

Judged by frequency, this clonotype is medium-sized. V is TRBV19 and J is TRBJ1-5. CDR3 length: 15 residues. CDR1 is LNHDA and CDR2 is SQIVND in the germline V gene (reference sequence). The CDR3 sequence is CASTLGGGSNQPQHF.

This clonotype registers medium-sized by frequency. The chain links TRBV6-1 to TRBJ1-4; no DNA is available, so the TRBD1 call from TCRdb remains unchecked. The germline CDR1 and CDR2 sequences are MNHNS and SASEGT. The CDR3 runs to 15 residues. The CDR3 reads CASRWTGVTTEKLFF.

The V and J genes are TRBV12-3 or TRBV12-4 and TRBJ2-5; absent DNA, TCRdb's TRBD2 call cannot be checked. This CDR3 region has 14 residues. The CDR3 region is CASSTHGGAETQYF.

This chain joins TRBV5-6 and TRBJ2-4; TCRdb reports TRBD1, a call that lacks DNA to check it against. Germline CDR1 reads SGHDT; CDR2 reads YYEEEE. The CDR3 runs to 15 residues. The CDR3 sequence: CASSPDPGGGNIQYF.

The rearrangement uses TRBV5-4 and TRBJ1-3. CDR1 is SGHNT, CDR2 YYREEE, per germline (reference sequence). This CDR3 has 15 residues. CDR3 protein: CASSLGDRTGNTIYF.

This clonotype is medium-sized by frequency. The chain couples TRBV27 to TRBJ2-7; TCRdb outputs TRBD1, but without DNA this stays unchecked. Per germline, CDR1 MNHEY and CDR2 SMNVEV (reference sequence). This CDR3 comprises 14 residues. CDR3 sequence: CASSSGQNTYEQYF.

V and J are TRBV7-9 and TRBJ1-4; the D gene TCRdb calls, TRBD1, cannot be checked with no DNA. Germline V lookup: CDR1 SEHNR, CDR2 FQNEAQ (reference sequence). This CDR3 spans 17 amino acids. CDR3 residues: CASSPRTGRATNEKLFF.

This chain joins TRBV5-4 and TRBJ1-2; TCRdb lists TRBD1, though no DNA is available to test this call. In germline, CDR1 is SGHNT, CDR2 YYREEE (reference sequence). The CDR3 runs to 14 residues. CDR3 in amino acids: CASGLGQSYDGYTF.